The next 17 T cell receptor beta chains were all read from a single sample in a study of shared clonotypes between healthy human individuals. Here immunoSEQ multiplex PCR was the method, and the copy in TCRdb shows in-frame clones only, minus some. The sample has fewer than 3 million clones; 85% to 95% are singletons. The sample comprised naive CD4+ T cells from PBMCs. Documented subset: CD45RA+ positively selected. These receptors originate from a man in his late teens or twenties in good health. Some clones in this sample may be carry-over from other donors' samples.

The rearrangement uses TRBV28 and TRBJ1-1; weak D call: TRBD1 (6 bases). Looked up from germline, CDR1 is MDHEN and CDR2 is SYDVKM. This CDR3 is built from 14 residues. Trimming removed 4 bases from V and 6 bases from J, with 15 bases in between. CDR3 region: CASSSMQGRPEAFF. The CDR3, as DNA: TGTGCCAGCAGTTCTATGCAGGGGAGGCCTGAAGCTTTCTTT.

The chain employs TRBV18 and TRBJ1-2; perhaps TRBD1 as D (5 bases). CDR1 and CDR2 from the germline V gene are KGHSH and LQKENI. The CDR3 totals 14 residues. V was cut by 4 bases and J by 5 bases, with 14 bases left in between. In DNA form, the CDR3 reads TGTGCCAGCTCACTTTTCCGGGACTCTTATGGCTACACCTTC. Its translation: CASSLFRDSYGYTF.

V is TRBV27 and J is TRBJ2-2; either TRBD1 or TRBD2 may supply D (7 bases each). Deletions cut 8 bases from V and 1 base from J, with 11 bases between. The CDR3 has 14 amino acids. Germline assignment: CDR1 MNHEY and CDR2 SMNVEV (reference sequence). The CDR3 DNA is TGTGCCAGCCGCAGGGGGGGGAACACCGGGGAGCTGTTTTTT. Translating gives CASRRGGNTGELFF.

This clone came up a few times. The rearrangement uses TRBV9 and TRBJ1-1; no clear D gene. This CDR3 has 16 residues. Germline CDR1 SGDLS, CDR2 YYNGEE. V shed 0 bases and J shed 3 bases, with 15 bases lying between them. Here the CDR3 DNA reads TGTGCCAGCAGCGTAGCTACGATGGCTGTGGACACTGAAGCTTTCTTT. Its protein product is CASSVATMAVDTEAFF.

The rearrangement links TRBV28 to TRBJ2-1; 9 nucleotides match TRBD1. The V gene's germline CDR1 is MDHEN and CDR2 SYDVKM. The CDR3 covers 18 residues. Unmatched junction bases numbered 15, after V lost 4 bases and J lost 5 bases. In DNA, the CDR3 is TGTGCCAGCAGTTCCCCGGGACAGGGCAATTTCCATAACAATGAGCAGTTCTTC. Its protein product is CASSSPGQGNFHNNEQFF. Filled out from reference TRBV28 and TRBJ2-1, the complete variable domain reads DVKVTQSSRYLVKRTGEKVFLECVQDMDHENMFWYRQDPGLGLRLIYFSYDVKMKEKGDIPEGYSVSREKKERFSLILESASTNQTSMYLCASSSPGQGNFHNNEQFFGPGTRLTVL.

The J gene is TRBJ2-2, the V gene TRBV11-2; the match to TRBD1 covers 8 bases. In germline, CDR1 is SGHAT, CDR2 FQNNGV. Trimming took 5 bases from V and 3 from J; bases not matched to a gene: 5. This CDR3 is 15 amino acids long. CDR3 sequence reads: CASSQGQAYTGELFF. As DNA, the CDR3 is TGTGCCAGCAGCCAGGGACAGGCATACACCGGGGAGCTGTTTTTT.

The chain links TRBV6-1 to TRBJ2-3; 9 bases match TRBD1. Germline V gene data show CDR1 as MNHNS and CDR2 as SASEGT. This CDR3 has 15 amino acids. The J segment lost 0 bases and the V segment lost 9 bases, leaving 7 bases of the junction unmatched. CDR3 loop: CASGTGLSSTDTQYF. The CDR3, as DNA: TGTGCCAGTGGGACAGGGCTTTCTAGCACAGATACGCAGTATTTT.

The rearrangement joins TRBV6-1 to TRBJ2-1; TRBD1 or TRBD2 may be the D gene (7 bases each). Trimming took 4 bases from V and 2 from J, leaving 15 bases between them. CDR1 MNHNS and CDR2 SASEGT come from the germline V gene. The CDR3 consists of 16 residues. Here the CDR3 reads CASSGRQGGAYNEQFF. Here the CDR3 DNA reads TGTGCCAGCAGTGGCCGCCAGGGGGGGGCCTACAATGAGCAGTTCTTC.

This chain connects TRBV10-3 to TRBJ2-7, with 10 bases fitting TRBD1. The CDR3 extends over 15 amino acids. V lost 3 bases, J lost 2 bases, and 4 bases stayed unmatched. Germline V gives CDR1 ENHRY, CDR2 SYGVKD. The CDR3 region has the DNA TGTGCCATCAGTGAAGAGACAGGGGGCGCCTACGAGCAGTACTTC. Its protein product is CAISEETGGAYEQYF.

V usage is TRBV4-2 and J usage is TRBJ2-1; a weak D match, TRBD2 (6 bases). Trimming removed 4 bases at V and 8 bases at J, with 18 bases between. The CDR3 sequence is 15 residues long. The V gene's germline CDR1 is LGHNA and CDR2 YNFKEQ. In nucleotides, the CDR3 is TGTGCCAGCAGCCTTCAGCGGGCTAGTAGCGATGAGCAGTTCTTC. Protein sequence: CASSLQRASSDEQFF.

The CDR3 DNA reads as TGTGCCAGCAGTTTTGCAGGGGACTACGAGCAGTACTTC. Its translation: CASSFAGDYEQYF. The gene calls are TRBV2 and TRBJ2-7, with D tentatively TRBD1 (6 bases). Germline V CDR1 and CDR2: SNHLY, FYNNEI. V shed 5 bases and J shed 3 bases, with 11 bases lying between them. CDR3 length: 13 amino acids.

The CDR3 nucleotides are TGTGCCAGTAGTATCCAGGCCAGGGGAATCAGGCAGCCCCAGCATTTT. Its protein is CASSIQARGIRQPQHF. The chain recombines TRBV19 with TRBJ1-5; D might be TRBD1 (6 bases). V was clipped by 3 bases and J by 7 bases, with 19 bases between them. CDR1 is LNHDA and CDR2 is SQIVND in the germline V gene (reference sequence). The CDR3 totals 16 residues.

The chain has TRBV9 and TRBJ2-5, with 7 nucleotides matching TRBD1. Germline-derived CDR1 and CDR2 are SGDLS and YYNGEE. The trim removed 0 bases at V and 5 bases at J, leaving 4 bases unmatched. CDR3 length equals 14 residues. The CDR3 reads CASSVEGARETQYF. The CDR3 coding sequence is TGTGCCAGCAGCGTAGAGGGGGCTCGCGAGACCCAGTACTTC. Using reference TRBV9 and TRBJ2-5 for the parts outside the CDR3, the full variable domain is DSGVTQTPKHLITATGQRVTLRCSPRSGDLSVYWYQQSLDQGLQFLIQYYNGEERAKGNILERFSAQQFPDLHSELNLSSLELGDSALYFCASSVEGARETQYFGPGTRLLVL.

The V gene is TRBV5-4, the J gene TRBJ2-1; D remains ambiguous. Germline values: CDR1 SGHNT, CDR2 YYREEE (reference sequence). The CDR3 loop spans 13 amino acids. Between the trimmed V and J ends, which lost 7 bases and 10 bases, there was a span of 18 bases. CDR3 sequence: CASPRGPRKEQFF. The CDR3, as DNA: TGTGCCAGCCCACGAGGCCCTAGGAAAGAGCAGTTCTTC. Based on the CDR3 plus reference TRBV5-4 and TRBJ2-1, the full variable domain is ETGVTQSPTHLIKTRGQQVTLRCSSQSGHNTVSWYQQALGQGPQFIFQYYREEENGRGNFPPRFSGLQFPNYSSELNVNALELDDSALYLCASPRGPRKEQFFGPGTRLTVL.

This chain uses TRBV4-1 with TRBJ1-1; TRBD1 matches 9 bases. The ends lost 2 bases at V and 1 base at J; junction bases unmatched: 8. The germline V gene has CDR1 MGHRA and CDR2 YSYEKL. The CDR3 is 17 residues long. CDR3 in DNA: TGCGCCAGCAGCCAATCAAACAGGGGGCGCGGGAACACTGAAGCTTTCTTT. This translates into CASSQSNRGRGNTEAFF.

The CDR3 reads CASRAGLAGGEQFF. CDR3 in DNA: TGTGCCAGCAGGGCGGGACTAGCGGGAGGGGAGCAGTTCTTC. The rearrangement uses TRBV2 and TRBJ2-1; the match to TRBD2 covers 16 bases. The V gene end was trimmed by 6 bases and the J gene end by 10 bases; junction bases not matched to a gene: 3. Germline V gives CDR1 SNHLY, CDR2 FYNNEI. This CDR3 region has 14 residues. The complete variable domain, with remaining parts taken from reference TRBV2 and TRBJ2-1, reads EPEVTQTPSHQVTQMGQEVILRCVPISNHLYFYWYRQILGQKVEFLVSFYNNEISEKSEIFDDQFSVERPDGSNFTLKIRSTKLEDSAMYFCASRAGLAGGEQFFGPGTRLTVL.

The chain employs TRBV15 and TRBJ2-5; 11 nucleotides line up with TRBD2. J gave up 1 base and V 6 bases, and 10 bases lay outside the gene matches. The CDR3 spans 17 residues. Germline assignment: CDR1 LNHNV and CDR2 YYDKDF (reference sequence). As DNA, the CDR3 is TGTGCCACCAGACAACTAAGAGGGACTAGCGGCCAAGAGACCCAGTACTTC. Its protein is CATRQLRGTSGQETQYF.